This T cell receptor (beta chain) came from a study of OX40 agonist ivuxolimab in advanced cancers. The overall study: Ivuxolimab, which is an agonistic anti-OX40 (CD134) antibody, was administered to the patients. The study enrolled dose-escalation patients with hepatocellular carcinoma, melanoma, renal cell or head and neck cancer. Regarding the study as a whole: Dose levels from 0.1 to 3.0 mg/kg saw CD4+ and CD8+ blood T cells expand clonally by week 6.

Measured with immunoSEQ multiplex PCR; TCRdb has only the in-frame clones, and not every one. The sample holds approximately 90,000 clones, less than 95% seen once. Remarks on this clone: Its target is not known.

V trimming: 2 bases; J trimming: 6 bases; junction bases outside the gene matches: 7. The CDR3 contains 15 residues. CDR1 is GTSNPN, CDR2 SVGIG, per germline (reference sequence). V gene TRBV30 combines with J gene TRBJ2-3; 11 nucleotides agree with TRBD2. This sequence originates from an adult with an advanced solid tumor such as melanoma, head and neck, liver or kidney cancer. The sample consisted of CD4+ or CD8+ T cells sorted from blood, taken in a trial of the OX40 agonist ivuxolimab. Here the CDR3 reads CAWSSRLAGPDTQYF. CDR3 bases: TGTGCCTGGAGTAGCAGACTAGCGGGACCGGATACGCAGTATTTT. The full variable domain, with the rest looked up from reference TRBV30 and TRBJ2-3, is SQTIHQWPATLVQPVGSPLSLECTVEGTSNPNLYWYRQAAGRGLQLLFYSVGIGQISSEVPQNLSASRPQDRQFILSSKKLLLSDSGFYLCAWSSRLAGPDTQYFGPGTRLTVL.